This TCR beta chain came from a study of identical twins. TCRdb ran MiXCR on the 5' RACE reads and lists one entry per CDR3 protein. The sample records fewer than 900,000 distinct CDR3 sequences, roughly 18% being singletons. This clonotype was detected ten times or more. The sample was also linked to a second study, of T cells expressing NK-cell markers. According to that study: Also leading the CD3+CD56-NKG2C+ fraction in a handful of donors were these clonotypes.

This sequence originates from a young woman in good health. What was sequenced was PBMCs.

CDR3 sequence: CASSPGTSGGIQYF. CDR3 DNA sequence: TGTGCCAGCAGTCCCGGGACTAGCGGTGGCATTCAGTACTTC. This sequence joins TRBV12-3 or TRBV12-4 and TRBJ2-4; 11 nucleotides align to TRBD2. J lost 9 bases, V lost 5 bases, and 6 bases had no gene match. The CDR3 consists of 14 residues.